The following is a TCR beta chain sequence with its context. This sample is part of a study of T cell changes during pregnancy in multiple sclerosis. TCRdb's copy holds only in-frame clones and misses some; the assay was immunoSEQ multiplex PCR. The repertoire includes over 50,000 clones, around nine tenths of them detected once, and 5.3% sits in the top ten. This CDR3 spans 13 amino acids. Germline V gene sequence: CDR1 SGHDN, CDR2 FVKESK. The V end was cut by 2 bases, the J end by 5 bases, with 9 bases between. The clonotype was recovered from a human donor whose cells served as feeder cells for cultures in a pregnancy study. The genes are TRBV14 and TRBJ1-1; D uncertain. Material: peripheral blood from another person, used as feeder cells. CDR3 residues: CASSQSSRTEAFF. CDR3 DNA: TGTGCCAGCAGCCAATCCTCAAGAACTGAAGCTTTCTTT.